This T cell receptor (beta chain) comes out of a study of cytomegalovirus exposure and HLA in healthy donors. As for the study in general: T cells numbering around 200 million yielded more than 95 million unique TCR beta sequences in an earlier analysis. Study-wide results and caveats: Earlier analysis looked at TCR beta V segments, and most were productive about 87% or about 30% of the time.

Germline V lookup: CDR1 SEHNR, CDR2 FQNEAQ (reference sequence). The CDR3 is made up of 18 amino acids. V lost 5 bases, J lost 8 bases, and 28 bases lay in between. Notes on this clone: Its antigen is unidentified.

PCR employed 60 Vbeta and 13 Jbeta primers. Per the authors' pipeline: Approximately 12 million of roughly 81 million unique TCR beta chains were shared, per a later count. Repertoires were generated with immunoSEQ multiplex PCR, while TCRdb's copy carries only in-frame clones and drops some. D and trimming were read from the DNA, whereas the V and J calls and clone size are those reported in that table. In the table there are 130,000 or so clones, more than 70% of which are singletons. Material: PBMCs. The origin of this receptor is a woman aged 30 to 39 in good health and CMV-seropositive. V is TRBV7-9 and J is TRBJ2-1; a possible D gene is TRBD2 (5 bases). The CDR3 sequence: CASSALIGSSALPHEQFF. The CDR3, as DNA: TGTGCCAGCAGCGCCCTGATAGGGAGTAGCGCGCTTCCCCATGAGCAGTTCTTC.